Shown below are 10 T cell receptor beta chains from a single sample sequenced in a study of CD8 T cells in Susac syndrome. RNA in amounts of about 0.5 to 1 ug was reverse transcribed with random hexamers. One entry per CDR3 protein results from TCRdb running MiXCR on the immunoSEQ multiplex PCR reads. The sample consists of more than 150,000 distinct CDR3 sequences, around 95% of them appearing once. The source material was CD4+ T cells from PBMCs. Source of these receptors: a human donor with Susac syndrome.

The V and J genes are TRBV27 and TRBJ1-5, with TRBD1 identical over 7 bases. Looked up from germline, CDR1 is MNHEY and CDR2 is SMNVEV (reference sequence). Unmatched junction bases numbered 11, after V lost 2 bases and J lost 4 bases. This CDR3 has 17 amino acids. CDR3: CASSLRGRAGGNQPQHF. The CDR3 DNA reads TGTGCCAGCAGTTTAAGGGGCCGGGCAGGGGGGAATCAGCCCCAGCATTTT.

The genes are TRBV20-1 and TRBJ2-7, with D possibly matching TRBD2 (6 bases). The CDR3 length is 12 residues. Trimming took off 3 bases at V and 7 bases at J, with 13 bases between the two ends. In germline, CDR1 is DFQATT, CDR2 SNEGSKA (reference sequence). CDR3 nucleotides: TGCAGTGCTAGTCGCGGGGCAAGTGAGCAGTACTTC. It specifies CSASRGASEQYF.

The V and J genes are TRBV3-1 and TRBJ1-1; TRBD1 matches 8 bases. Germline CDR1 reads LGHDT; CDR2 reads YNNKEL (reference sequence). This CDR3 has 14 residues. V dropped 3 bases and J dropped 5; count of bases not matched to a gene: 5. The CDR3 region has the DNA TGTGCCAGCAGCCAGATCCAGGGGGCGACTGAAGCTTTCTTT. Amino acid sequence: CASSQIQGATEAFF.

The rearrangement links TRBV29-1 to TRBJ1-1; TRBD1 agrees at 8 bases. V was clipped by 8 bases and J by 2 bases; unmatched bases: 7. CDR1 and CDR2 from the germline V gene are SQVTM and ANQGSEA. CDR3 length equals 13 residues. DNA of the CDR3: TGCAGCTCGGGGACAGGTACAAACACTGAAGCTTTCTTT. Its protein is CSSGTGTNTEAFF.

Written as DNA, the CDR3 is TGTGCCACCAAGGGGACTGGCAATCAGCCCCAGCATTTT. As protein: CATKGTGNQPQHF. This chain links TRBV6-6 with TRBJ1-5; D might be TRBD1 (5 bases). The V gene's germline CDR1 is MNHNY and CDR2 SVGAGI (reference sequence). Trimming cost V 10 bases and J 2 bases, with 12 bases left between them. This CDR3 has 13 amino acids.

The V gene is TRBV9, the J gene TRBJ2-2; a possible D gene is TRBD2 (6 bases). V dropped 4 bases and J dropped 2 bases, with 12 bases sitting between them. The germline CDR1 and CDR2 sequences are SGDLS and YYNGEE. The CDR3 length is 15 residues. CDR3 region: CASSSRGSNTGELFF. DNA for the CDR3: TGTGCCAGCAGCTCACGGGGGTCAAACACCGGGGAGCTGTTTTTT.

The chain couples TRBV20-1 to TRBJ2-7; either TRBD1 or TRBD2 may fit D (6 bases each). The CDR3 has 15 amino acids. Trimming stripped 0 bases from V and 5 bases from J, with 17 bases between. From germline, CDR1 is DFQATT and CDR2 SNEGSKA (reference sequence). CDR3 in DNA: TGCAGTGCTAGAGATCAGGGGAGACTAGGGCACGAGCAGTACTTC. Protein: CSARDQGRLGHEQYF.

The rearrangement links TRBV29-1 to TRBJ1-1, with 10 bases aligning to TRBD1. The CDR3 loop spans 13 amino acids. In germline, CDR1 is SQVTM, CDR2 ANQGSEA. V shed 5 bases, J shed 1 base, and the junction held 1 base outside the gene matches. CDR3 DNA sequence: TGCAGCGTTTGGGACAGGGGGAACACTGAAGCTTTCTTT. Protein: CSVWDRGNTEAFF.

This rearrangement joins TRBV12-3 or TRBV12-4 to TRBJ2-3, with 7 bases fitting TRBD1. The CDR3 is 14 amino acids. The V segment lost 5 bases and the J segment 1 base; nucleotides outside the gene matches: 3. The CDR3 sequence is CASSTDRGTDTQYF. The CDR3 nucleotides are TGTGCCAGCAGTACAGACAGGGGCACAGATACGCAGTATTTT.

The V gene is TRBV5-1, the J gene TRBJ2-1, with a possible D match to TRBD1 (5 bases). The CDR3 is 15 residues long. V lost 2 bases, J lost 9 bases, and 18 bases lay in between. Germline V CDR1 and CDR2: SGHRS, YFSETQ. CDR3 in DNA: TGCGCCAGCAGCTTCGAACAACGAACAGGCAGTGAGCAGTTCTTC. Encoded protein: CASSFEQRTGSEQFF.